A selection of T cell receptor beta chains follows, all from one sample in a study of Graves' ophthalmopathy and Graves' hyperthyroidism. TCRdb redid the calling of the multiplex PCR reads with MiXCR, one entry per CDR3 protein. The table lists about 220,000 distinct CDR3 sequences, 20% to 25% of them singletons, with around two fifths in the top ten. Sequencing input: peripheral blood. The receptors were sampled from a woman between 50 and 59 years old with Graves' ophthalmopathy. Each CDR3 is given with its conserved first and last residue. The D gene is left open where the match is weak. Some rows have no size entry. The others give once, few or many, or a class for an expanded clone.

D: -; V: TRBV29-1; size: -; J: TRBJ1-2; DNA: TGCAGCGTTGAGGCAGGGAGTGGTGGCTACACCTTC; CDR3: CSVEAGSGGYTF
D: -; V: TRBV13; size: many; J: TRBJ2-7; DNA: TGTGCCAGCAGCCAAATACAGGAGTACGAGCAGTACTTC; CDR3: CASSQIQEYEQYF
D: TRBD1; V: TRBV7-2; size: many; J: TRBJ2-7; DNA: TGTGCCAGCAGCATTGGGACAGGGGTAGGAAACTTC; CDR3: CASSIGTGVGNF
D: TRBD2; V: TRBV7-9; size: many; J: TRBJ2-5; DNA: TGTGCCAGCAGCACCCCGGGAGGGCCCCAAGAGACCCAGTACTTC; CDR3: CASSTPGGPQETQYF
D: -; V: TRBV5-1; size: many; J: TRBJ2-2; DNA: TGTGCCAGCAGTTTGGACGGGAACACCGGGGAGCTGTTTTTT; CDR3: CASSLDGNTGELFF
D: -; V: TRBV6-2/TRBV6-3; size: many; J: TRBJ2-3; DNA: TGTGCCAGCAGTTACTTCGCCGGGGGTGTCGCAGATACGCAGTATTTT; CDR3: CASSYFAGGVADTQYF
D: TRBD2; V: TRBV4-1; size: few; J: TRBJ2-5; DNA: TGCGCCAGCAGCCGCGGGACTAGCGGAGGAGAGACCCAGTACTTC; CDR3: CASSRGTSGGETQYF
D: -; V: TRBV4-2; size: many; J: TRBJ1-1; DNA: TGTGCCAGCAGCCCTATCCTCAGGCGAGGGGGCACTGAAGCTTTCTTT; CDR3: CASSPILRRGGTEAFF
D: -; V: TRBV7-3; size: many; J: TRBJ1-2; DNA: TGTGCCAGCAGCTTATCGCAGGGCAAGGACTACACCTTC; CDR3: CASSLSQGKDYTF
D: TRBD2; V: TRBV28; size: -; J: TRBJ2-5; DNA: TGTGCCAGCAGCGTCGGGGGGGGCCGGCGGGAGACCCAGTACTTC; CDR3: CASSVGGGRRETQYF
D: -; V: TRBV19; size: many; J: TRBJ1-1; DNA: TGTGCCAGTAGTATATATGGGCAGGGAACGAACACTGAAGCTTTCTTT; CDR3: CASSIYGQGTNTEAFF
D: TRBD1; V: TRBV29-1; size: many; J: TRBJ1-3; DNA: TGCAGCGTTGGACAGGGGGCTGGAAACACCATATATTTT; CDR3: CSVGQGAGNTIYF
D: TRBD1; V: TRBV25-1; size: many; J: TRBJ2-2; DNA: TGTGCCAGCCGTGGGACAGGGCCCGGGGAGCTGTTTTTT; CDR3: CASRGTGPGELFF
D: TRBD1; V: TRBV12-3/TRBV12-4; size: many; J: TRBJ2-7; DNA: TGTGCCAGCCGGATTTCCGGGACAGGGGGTCGCGGGCAGTACTTC; CDR3: CASRISGTGGRGQYF
D: TRBD1; V: TRBV10-1; size: many; J: TRBJ1-1; DNA: TGCGCCAGCAGTGCCGGGACAGTGACCACTGAAGCTTTCTTT; CDR3: CASSAGTVTTEAFF
D: -; V: TRBV4-2; size: many; J: TRBJ1-2; DNA: TGTGCCAGCAGCCAGGCTATCTCAGGGTTTGACTATGGCTACACCTTC; CDR3: CASSQAISGFDYGYTF
D: -; V: TRBV2; size: many; J: TRBJ2-5; DNA: TGTGCCAGCAGCGCCCCCAAGGGGAACCGAGGGCTCCAAGAGACCCAGTACTTC; CDR3: CASSAPKGNRGLQETQYF
D: -; V: TRBV19; size: -; J: TRBJ2-7; DNA: TGTGCCAGTAGTTTCTCAAGCGGAGCCTCCTACGAGCAGTACTTC; CDR3: CASSFSSGASYEQYF
D: -; V: TRBV6-1; size: many; J: TRBJ1-1; DNA: TGTGCCAGCAACCTAGGGGGTGGGCAGAACACTGAAGCTTTCTTT; CDR3: CASNLGGGQNTEAFF
D: -; V: TRBV15; size: -; J: TRBJ1-1; DNA: TGTGCCACCAGCAGAGATCAGGGACTTACCGAAGCTTTCTTT; CDR3: CATSRDQGLTEAFF
D: -; V: TRBV24-1; size: many; J: TRBJ2-7; DNA: TGTGCCACCAGGGAGTCGGGCTACGAGCAGTACTTC; CDR3: CATRESGYEQYF
D: -; V: TRBV6-5; size: -; J: TRBJ2-5; DNA: TGTGCCAGCAGTTACGAAGGACAAGAGACCCAGTACTTC; CDR3: CASSYEGQETQYF
D: -; V: TRBV6-1; size: many; J: TRBJ1-5; DNA: TGTGCCAGCAGTGCCCCGACCCTCGGGAATCAGCCCCAGCATTTT; CDR3: CASSAPTLGNQPQHF
D: TRBD2; V: TRBV6-5; size: many; J: TRBJ2-7; DNA: TGTGCCAGCAGGGTCACTAGCGGCCCCTACGAGCAGTACTTC; CDR3: CASRVTSGPYEQYF
D: -; V: TRBV19; size: few; J: TRBJ1-1; DNA: TGTGCCAGTAGTATGGTGAAGGGCACTGAAGCTTTCTTT; CDR3: CASSMVKGTEAFF
D: TRBD1; V: TRBV2; size: many; J: TRBJ2-7; DNA: TGTGCCAGCAGACAGGGGGCGAATTCACCGGGCGAGCAGTACTTC; CDR3: CASRQGANSPGEQYF
D: -; V: TRBV20-1; size: few; J: TRBJ1-1; DNA: TGCAGTGTAACTCAGGGGTCCTTGAACACTGAAGCTTTCTTT; CDR3: CSVTQGSLNTEAFF
D: -; V: TRBV7-8; size: many; J: TRBJ1-1; DNA: TGTGCCAGCAGCTTAGAACGGAGCTACACTGAAGCTTTCTTT; CDR3: CASSLERSYTEAFF
D: -; V: TRBV28; size: many; J: TRBJ2-7; DNA: TGTGCCAGCAGTAAACGAATGTACGAGCAGTACTTC; CDR3: CASSKRMYEQYF
D: TRBD1; V: TRBV3-1; size: many; J: TRBJ2-5; DNA: TGTGCCAGCAGCCAACAGGGGGTGGAAGAGACCCAGTACTTC; CDR3: CASSQQGVEETQYF
D: TRBD1; V: TRBV19; size: many; J: TRBJ2-5; DNA: TGTGCCAGCCGTGGGACAGGGAAAGAGACCCAGTACTTC; CDR3: CASRGTGKETQYF
D: -; V: TRBV4-1; size: many; J: TRBJ2-2; DNA: TGCGCCAGCAGCCAAGAAAGGGTCGGGGAGCTGTTTTTT; CDR3: CASSQERVGELFF